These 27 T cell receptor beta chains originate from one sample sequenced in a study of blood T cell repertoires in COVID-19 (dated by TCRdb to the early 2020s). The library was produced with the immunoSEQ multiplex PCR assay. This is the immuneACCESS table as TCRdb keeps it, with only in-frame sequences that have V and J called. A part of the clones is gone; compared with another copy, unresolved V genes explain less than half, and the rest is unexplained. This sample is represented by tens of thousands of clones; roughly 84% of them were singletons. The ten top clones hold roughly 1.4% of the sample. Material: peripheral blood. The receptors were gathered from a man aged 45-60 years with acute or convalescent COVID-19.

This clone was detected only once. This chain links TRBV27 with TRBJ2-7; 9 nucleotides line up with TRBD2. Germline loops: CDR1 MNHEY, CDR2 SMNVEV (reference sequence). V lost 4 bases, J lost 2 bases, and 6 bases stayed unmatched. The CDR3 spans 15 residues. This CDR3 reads CASSSSGLAPYEQYF. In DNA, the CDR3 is TGTGCCAGCAGTTCCTCGGGACTAGCACCCTACGAGCAGTACTTC.

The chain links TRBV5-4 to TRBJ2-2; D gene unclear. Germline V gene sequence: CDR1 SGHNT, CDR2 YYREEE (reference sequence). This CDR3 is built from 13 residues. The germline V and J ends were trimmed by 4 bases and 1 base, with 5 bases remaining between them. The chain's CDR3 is CASSPRNTGELFF. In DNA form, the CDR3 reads TGTGCCAGCAGCCCCCGGAACACCGGGGAGCTGTTTTTT.

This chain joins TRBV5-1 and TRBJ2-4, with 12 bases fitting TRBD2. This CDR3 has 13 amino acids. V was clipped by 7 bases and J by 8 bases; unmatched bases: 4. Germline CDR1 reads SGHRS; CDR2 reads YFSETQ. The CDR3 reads CASGLAGMDIQYF. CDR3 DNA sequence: TGCGCCAGCGGACTAGCGGGAATGGACATTCAGTACTTC.

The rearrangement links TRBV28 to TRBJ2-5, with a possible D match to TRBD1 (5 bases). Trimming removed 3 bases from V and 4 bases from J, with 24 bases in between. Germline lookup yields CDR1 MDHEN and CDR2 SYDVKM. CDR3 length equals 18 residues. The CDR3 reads CASSFPPNQTALLETQYF. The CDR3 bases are TGTGCCAGCAGTTTTCCCCCGAACCAGACAGCCTTACTAGAGACCCAGTACTTC.

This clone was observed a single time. CDR3 nucleotide sequence: TGTGCCAGCAGTAGGACTAGCGGGGGACCCACAGATACGCAGTATTTT. This sequence encodes CASSRTSGGPTDTQYF. V is TRBV7-2 and J is TRBJ2-3; 13 nucleotides align to TRBD2. This CDR3 has 16 amino acids. V was clipped by 6 bases and J by 2 bases; unmatched bases: 5. Germline V lookup: CDR1 SGHTA, CDR2 FQGNSA.

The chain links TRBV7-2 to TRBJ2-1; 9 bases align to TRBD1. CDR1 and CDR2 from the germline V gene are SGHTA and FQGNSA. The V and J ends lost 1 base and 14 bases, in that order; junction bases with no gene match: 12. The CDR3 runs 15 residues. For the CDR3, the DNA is TGTGCCAGCAGCTTAGAGTCCCCGGGACAGGGTGTGGAGTTCTTC. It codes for CASSLESPGQGVEFF.

CDR3 amino acids: CASSLYQDRGLATNEKLFF. As DNA, the CDR3 is TGCGCCAGCAGTCTCTACCAGGACAGGGGGCTTGCAACTAATGAAAAACTGTTTTTT. The V call is TRBV5-1, the J call TRBJ1-4; 11 positions agree with TRBD1. The V gene's germline CDR1 is SGHRS and CDR2 YFSETQ. The CDR3 is 19 residues long. Trimming at V came to 5 bases and at J to 0 bases, leaving 12 bases not matched to a gene.

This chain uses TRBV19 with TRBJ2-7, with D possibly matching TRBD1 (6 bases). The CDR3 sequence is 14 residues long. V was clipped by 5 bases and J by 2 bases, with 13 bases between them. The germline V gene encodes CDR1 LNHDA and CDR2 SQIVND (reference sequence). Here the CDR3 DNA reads TGTGCCAGTAGTTCCAACAGGGCCCCCTACGAGCAGTACTTC. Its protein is CASSSNRAPYEQYF.

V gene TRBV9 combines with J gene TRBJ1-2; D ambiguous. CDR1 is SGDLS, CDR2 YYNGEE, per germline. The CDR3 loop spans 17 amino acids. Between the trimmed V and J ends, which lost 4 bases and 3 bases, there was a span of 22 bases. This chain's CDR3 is CASSPKYAPLGDYGYTF. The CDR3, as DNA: TGTGCCAGCAGCCCGAAATATGCACCGCTCGGGGACTATGGCTACACCTTC.

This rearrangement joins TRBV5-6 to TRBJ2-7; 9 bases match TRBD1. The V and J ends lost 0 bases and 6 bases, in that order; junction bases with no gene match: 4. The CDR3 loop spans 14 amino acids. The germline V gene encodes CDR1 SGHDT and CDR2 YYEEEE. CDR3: CASSLALTGGEQYF. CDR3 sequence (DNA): TGTGCCAGCAGCTTGGCCCTGACAGGGGGCGAGCAGTACTTC.

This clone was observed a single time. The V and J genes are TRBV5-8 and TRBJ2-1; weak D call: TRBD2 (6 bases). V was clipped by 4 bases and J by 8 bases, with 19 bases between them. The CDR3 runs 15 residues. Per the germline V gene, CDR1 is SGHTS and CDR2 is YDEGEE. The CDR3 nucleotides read TGTGCCAGCAGCACGCCGGGACTGACCGGGCATGAGCAGTTCTTC. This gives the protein CASSTPGLTGHEQFF.

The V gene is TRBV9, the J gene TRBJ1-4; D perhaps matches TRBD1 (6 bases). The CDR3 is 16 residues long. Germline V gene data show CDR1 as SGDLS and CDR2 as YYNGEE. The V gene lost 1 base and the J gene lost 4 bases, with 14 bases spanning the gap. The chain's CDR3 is CASSVTKTGLNEKLFF. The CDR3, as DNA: TGTGCCAGCAGCGTAACTAAAACAGGGCTTAATGAAAAACTGTTTTTT.

CDR3 residues: CASSQAGGSDTQYF. The DNA for the CDR3 is TGTGCCAGCAGCCAAGCCGGCGGATCAGATACGCAGTATTTT. The chain couples TRBV3-1 (or the pseudogene TRBV3-2) to TRBJ2-3; D unresolved. Germline assignment: CDR1 LGHDT and CDR2 YNNKEL (reference sequence). The length of the CDR3 is 14 residues. V was cut by 1 base and J by 4 bases, with 9 bases left in between.

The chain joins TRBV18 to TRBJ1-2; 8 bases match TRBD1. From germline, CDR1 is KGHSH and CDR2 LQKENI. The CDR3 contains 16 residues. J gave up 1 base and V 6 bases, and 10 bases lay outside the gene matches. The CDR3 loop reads CASSLTTGQDNYGYTF. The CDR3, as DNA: TGTGCCAGCTCCCTTACTACGGGACAGGATAACTATGGCTACACCTTC.

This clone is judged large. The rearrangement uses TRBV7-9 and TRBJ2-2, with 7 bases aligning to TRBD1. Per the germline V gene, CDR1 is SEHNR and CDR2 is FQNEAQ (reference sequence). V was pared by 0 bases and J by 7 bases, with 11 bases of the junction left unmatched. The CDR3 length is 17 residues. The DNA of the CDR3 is TGTGCCAGCAGCTTAGCACTAACCGGGACAGACGGCGGGGAGCTGTTTTTT. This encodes CASSLALTGTDGGELFF.

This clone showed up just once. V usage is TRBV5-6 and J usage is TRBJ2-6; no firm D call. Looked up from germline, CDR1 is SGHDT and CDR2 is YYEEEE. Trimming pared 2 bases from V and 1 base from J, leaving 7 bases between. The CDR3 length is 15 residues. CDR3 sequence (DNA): TGTGCCAGCAGCTTTGACACTTCTGGGGCCAACGTCCTGACTTTC. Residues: CASSFDTSGANVLTF.

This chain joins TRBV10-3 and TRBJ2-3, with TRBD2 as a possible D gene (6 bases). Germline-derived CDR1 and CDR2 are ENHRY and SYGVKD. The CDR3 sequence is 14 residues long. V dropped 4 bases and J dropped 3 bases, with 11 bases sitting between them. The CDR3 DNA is TGTGCCATCAGTGTTGGAGGGTTTACAGATACGCAGTATTTT. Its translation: CAISVGGFTDTQYF.

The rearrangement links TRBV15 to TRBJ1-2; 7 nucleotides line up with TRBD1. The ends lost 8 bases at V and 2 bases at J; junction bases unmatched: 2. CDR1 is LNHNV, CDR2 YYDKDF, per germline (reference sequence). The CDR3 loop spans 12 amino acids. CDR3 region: CATGQDNYGYTF. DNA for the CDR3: TGTGCCACCGGACAGGACAACTATGGCTACACCTTC.

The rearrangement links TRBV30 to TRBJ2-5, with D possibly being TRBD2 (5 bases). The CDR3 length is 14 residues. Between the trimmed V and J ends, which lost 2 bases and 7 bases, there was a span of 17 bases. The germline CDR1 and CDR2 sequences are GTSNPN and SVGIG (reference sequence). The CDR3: CAWSPPGPRGTQYF. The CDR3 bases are TGTGCCTGGAGTCCCCCCGGGCCCCGGGGGACCCAGTACTTC.

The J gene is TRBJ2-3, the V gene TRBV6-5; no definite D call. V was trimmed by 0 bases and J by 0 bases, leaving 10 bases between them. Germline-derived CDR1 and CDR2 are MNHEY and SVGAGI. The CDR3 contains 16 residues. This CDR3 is CASSYSVRRSTDTQYF. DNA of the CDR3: TGTGCCAGCAGTTACTCGGTCAGGCGAAGCACAGATACGCAGTATTTT.

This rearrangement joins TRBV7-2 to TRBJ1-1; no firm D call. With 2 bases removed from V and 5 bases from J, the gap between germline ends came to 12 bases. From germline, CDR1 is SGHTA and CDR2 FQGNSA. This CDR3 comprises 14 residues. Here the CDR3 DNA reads TGTGCCAGCAGCTTATTAGCGGGAGAAACTGAAGCTTTCTTT. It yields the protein CASSLLAGETEAFF.

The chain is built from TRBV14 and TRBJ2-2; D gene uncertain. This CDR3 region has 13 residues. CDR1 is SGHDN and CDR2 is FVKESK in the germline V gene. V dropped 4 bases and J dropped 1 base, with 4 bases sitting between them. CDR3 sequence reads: CASSRGNTGELFF. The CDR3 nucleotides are TGTGCCAGCAGCCGAGGGAACACCGGGGAGCTGTTTTTT.

CDR3 sequence (DNA): TGTGCCAGCAGTGAAGCGTACAGGGTGGGTTATGGCTACACCTTC. Protein product: CASSEAYRVGYGYTF. This sequence joins TRBV6-1 and TRBJ1-2, with D perhaps matching TRBD1 (6 bases). Germline V gene lookup returns CDR1 MNHNS and CDR2 SASEGT. Between the trimmed V and J ends, which lost 0 bases and 5 bases, there was a span of 13 bases. The CDR3 length is 15 residues.

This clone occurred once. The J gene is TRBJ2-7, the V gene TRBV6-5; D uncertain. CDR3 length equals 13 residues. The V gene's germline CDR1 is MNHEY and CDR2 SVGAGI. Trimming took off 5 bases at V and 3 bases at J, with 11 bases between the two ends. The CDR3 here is CASSLTAFYEQYF. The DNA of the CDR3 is TGTGCCAGCAGTCTTACAGCCTTCTACGAGCAGTACTTC.

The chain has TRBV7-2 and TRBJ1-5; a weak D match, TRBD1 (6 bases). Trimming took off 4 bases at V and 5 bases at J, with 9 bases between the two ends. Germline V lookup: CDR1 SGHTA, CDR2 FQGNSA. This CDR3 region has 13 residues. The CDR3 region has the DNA TGTGCCAGCAGCTACAGGGAATATCAGCCCCAGCATTTT. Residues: CASSYREYQPQHF. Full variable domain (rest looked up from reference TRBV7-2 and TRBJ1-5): GAGVSQSPSNKVTEKGKDVELRCDPISGHTALYWYRQSLGQGLEFLIYFQGNSAPDKSGLPSDRFSAERTGGSVSTLTIQRTQQEDSAVYLCASSYREYQPQHFGDGTRLSIL.

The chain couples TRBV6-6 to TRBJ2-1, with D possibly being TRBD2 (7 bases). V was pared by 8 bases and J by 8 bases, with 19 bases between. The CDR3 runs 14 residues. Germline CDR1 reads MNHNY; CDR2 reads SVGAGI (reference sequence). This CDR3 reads CASGRGGGMYEQFF. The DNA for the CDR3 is TGTGCCAGCGGCCGAGGGGGGGGGATGTATGAGCAGTTCTTC.

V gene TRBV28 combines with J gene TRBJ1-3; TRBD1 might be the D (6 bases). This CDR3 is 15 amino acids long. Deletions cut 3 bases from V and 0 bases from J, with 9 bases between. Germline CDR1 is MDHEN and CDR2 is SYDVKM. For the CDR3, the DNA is TGTGCCAGCAGTTTGCCCAGGGGCTCTGGAAACACCATATATTTT. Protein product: CASSLPRGSGNTIYF.